The entry that follows covers one T cell receptor beta chain sequence. Measured with immunoSEQ multiplex PCR; TCRdb has only the in-frame clones, and not every one. The repertoire holds 150,000 to 250,000 clones, with approximately 93% as singletons. The data stem from a study of T cell responses to AZD1222 COVID-19 vaccine. CDR1 is SGHTS, CDR2 YDEGEE, per germline. The CDR3 contains 17 residues. The V and J ends lost 3 bases and 7 bases respectively, with 20 bases between them. The specimen comprised peripheral blood, sampled 28 days after the second AZD1222 dose. This chain links TRBV5-8 with TRBJ1-6; D gene ambiguous. The receptor was derived from an adult who received the AZD1222 COVID-19 vaccine. CDR3 sequence reads: CASSSGWSLLGNSPLHF. In DNA, the CDR3 is TGTGCCAGCAGCTCGGGTTGGTCTCTGCTTGGGAATTCACCCCTCCACTTT.